This entry is about one T cell receptor (beta chain). A single base separates this from a much larger clone, so it may be a read error. The CDR3 is made up of 13 amino acids. Germline V CDR1 and CDR2: DFQATT, SNEGSKA (reference sequence). V was trimmed by 4 bases and J by 7 bases, leaving 14 bases between them. Individual cDNA molecules received unique molecular identifiers. TCRdb recomputed calls from the 5' RACE reads with MiXCR, one row per CDR3 protein. Of about 48,000 distinct CDR3 sequences in the sample, 7% to 9% were seen once. This sample stems from a study of early T cells in non-severe SARS-CoV-2 infection.

The rearrangement joins TRBV20-1 to TRBJ2-1; unclear D gene. The TCR sequence derives from an adult who was a healthcare worker with PCR-confirmed SARS-CoV-2 infection or an uninfected control (not recorded which). Material: whole blood. CDR3 sequence reads: CSAKDKLGNEQFF. The CDR3 region has the DNA TGCAGTGCTAAAGACAAGTTGGGTAATGAGCAGTTCTTC.